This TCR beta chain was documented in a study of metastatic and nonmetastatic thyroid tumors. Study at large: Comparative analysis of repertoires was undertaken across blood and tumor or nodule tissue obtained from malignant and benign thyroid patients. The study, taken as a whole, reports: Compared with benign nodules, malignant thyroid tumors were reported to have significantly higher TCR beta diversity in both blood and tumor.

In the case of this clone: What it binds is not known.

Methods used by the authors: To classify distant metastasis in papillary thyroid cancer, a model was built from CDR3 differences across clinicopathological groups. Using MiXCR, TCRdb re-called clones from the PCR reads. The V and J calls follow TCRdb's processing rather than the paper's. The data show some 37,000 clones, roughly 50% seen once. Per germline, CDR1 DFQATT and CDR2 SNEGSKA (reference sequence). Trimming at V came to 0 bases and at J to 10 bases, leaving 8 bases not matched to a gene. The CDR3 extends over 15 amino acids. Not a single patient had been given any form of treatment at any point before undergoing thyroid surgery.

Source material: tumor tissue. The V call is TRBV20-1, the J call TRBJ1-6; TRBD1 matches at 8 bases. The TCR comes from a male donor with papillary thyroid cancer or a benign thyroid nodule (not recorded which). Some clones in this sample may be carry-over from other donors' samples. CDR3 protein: CSARDGQGRRSPLHF. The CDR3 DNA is TGCAGTGCTAGAGATGGACAGGGTAGGAGGTCACCCCTCCACTTT.